This T cell receptor (beta chain) derives from a study of cytomegalovirus exposure and HLA in healthy donors (dated by TCRdb to between 2016 and 2019). About the investigation overall: An earlier analysis of fewer than 750 of the donors reported 276 Gb of sequence data and 117 million unique TCR beta sequences obtained from about 179 million T cells. Every discovery cohort repertoire had been produced on one sequencing platform. Class I and class II HLA loci were covered by the typing at four-digit resolution. The number of donors typed differed by locus, with 629-630 for A, B, C, DRB1 and DQB1, 522 for DQA1, about 610 for DPA1, and around 460 for DPB1. A later genetic analysis used genome-wide SNP genotypes for about 60% of the roughly 670 donors, treating that subset as a discovery cohort. A separate validation cohort of some 130 different subjects was used in addition to the 666-subject first cohort. In an earlier analysis of several hundred of the donors, high-throughput TCR beta sequencing was used to judge whether each TCR beta V gene segment behaved as functional or pseudogenic. Among about 400 genotyped donors of the cohort, an average of around 220,000 unique TCR beta nucleotide sequences was sequenced per donor, of which about 19% were non-productive. Of the roughly 400 genotyped donors, over 70% fell in the genetic ancestry cluster associated with self-reported Caucasian donors. Donor age, sex, ethnicity and CMV serostatus were compiled alongside the repertoire data. About 5 DR-DQ haplotypes were handled as single units for association and clustering, since linkage in the cohort was strong. A later analysis re-analyzed previously published TCR beta repertoires from 666 donors and added high-resolution HLA genotyping to study TCR occurrence patterns. The study used immunosequencing to profile the T cell repertoires of approximately 690 subjects and linked those repertoires to cytomegalovirus serostatus. The study combined high-throughput TCR immunosequencing, statistical association of individual TCRs with disease status, and machine learning to predict cytomegalovirus infection status. An early release covering about 600 HLA-typed donors comprised 300 to 350 gigabases of sequencing data and tens of millions of unique TCR sequences. The study was designed to test whether signatures of past pathogen exposure could be identified by cataloging public T cell receptors. Rather than using new phenotypic data, the later analysis identified candidate immune exposures from TCR beta sequences and from how often those sequences occurred across donors.

The cohort comprised 666 healthy bone marrow donors. At the time of sampling, every cohort member was nominally healthy, though immune exposures that went unrecorded were likely present. The donor tested CMV seropositive and was one of the 289 seropositive cohort members. A peripheral blood sample was provided by each donor, and peripheral blood mononuclear cells were used for TCR beta sequencing. Genomic DNA was extracted from the blood cell samples with the Qiagen DNeasy Blood Extraction Kit. General findings and caveats noted by the study authors: Seventeen rarely observed V segments, including chromosome 9 orphons, were excluded from the earlier analysis of just under 600 of the donors because counts were too low. In an earlier analysis of over 550 of the donors, most TCR beta V segments were observed in productive rearrangements about 87% or about 30% of the time, broadly matching IMGT annotations. While some public TCRs were present in many individuals, most TCR sequences turned up only very rarely across donors. Roughly uniform sequencing depth across donors was assumed in presence/absence analyses, although this assumption may not hold. A later analysis found that HLA-associated TCR beta chains were more clonally expanded and had lower generation probabilities than equally common non-associated chains. A later analysis found that most CMV-associated TCR beta chains appeared HLA-restricted, with HLA associations seemingly driven largely by CMV exposure. A further reported finding was that TCR beta sequences accurately predicted the HLA-A and HLA-B alleles for most subjects in the first cohort. The study gave a list of about 160 TCR beta chains associated with cytomegalovirus. A group of highly shared sequence variants was considered likely to be a technical artifact of the sequencing pipeline. A later analysis associated approximately 17,000 TCR beta sequences with specific HLA alleles at a false discovery rate of 0.05. The authors suggested that the approach could potentially be extended to other disease states and immunological phenotypes. Because some donors lacked HLA typing at each locus, the association tests relied only on the typed subset. A few of the identified cytomegalovirus-associated TCR beta chains were confirmed in vitro to be specific for cytomegalovirus antigens. According to a later analysis, TCR association rates differed among HLA loci, with DRB1 alleles showing the most associated TCRs and HLA-C alleles showing the fewest. Linkage disequilibrium might explain the correlated functional status among segregating V segments, but an unknown experimental factor could not be ruled out. A later genetic analysis associated a missense DCLRE1C variant with V-gene and J-gene trimming of TCR beta chains, and an independent cohort replicated the association. Some IMGT-functional V segments, including TRBV6-2 and TRBV6-3, could not be distinguished by the 87-base-pair reads and were therefore excluded. The classifier was reported to diagnose cytomegalovirus status with high specificity and sensitivity in both the original and validation cohorts. In a later genetic analysis, fewer N-insertions in productive TCRs were reported among donors in an Asian-associated ancestry cluster than the approximately 710-donor mean. In this cohort, only TCR beta chains were sequenced, and detectable features were limited by the absence of alpha or paired-chain data. In a later analysis, several top co-occurrence clusters were reported to appear linked to parvovirus B19, influenza, CMV and Epstein-Barr virus. Immune exposure information for the cohort was limited to CMV serostatus. When HLA alleles, especially DR and DQ, strongly co-occurred, attributing TCR associations to individual alleles was difficult.

A note on this clone: It has no known antigen specificity. No base quality values were provided; no much bigger clone lies one nucleotide off.

Libraries were constructed by the immunoSEQ multiplex PCR assay. For the multiplex PCR, a mixture combining 60 forward primers for TCR Vbeta segments and 13 reverse primers for TCR Jbeta segments was used. A multiplex PCR assay on genomic DNA amplified the CDR3 region of rearranged TCR beta genes. Amplified TCR beta libraries were sequenced as 87-base-pair reads on the Illumina HiSeq System. From the authors' description of their analysis: In a later analysis, 70 million to 95 million unique TCR beta chains were counted across the approximately 670 repertoires, and about 9.9 million of these chains were shared by at least two donors. To remove PCR and sequencing errors, raw reads were error-corrected and collapsed into unique sequences using a nearest-neighbor algorithm that merged closely related sequences. V, D and J gene segments were assigned by aligning CDR3 sequences to IMGT reference sequences. For a sequence to be retained, a match of at least six nucleotides to both a V gene segment and a J gene segment was required. Rearrangements were classified as productive when the CDR3 lacked stop codons and remained in frame with V and J, and all other rearrangements were classified as non-productive. Following IMGT convention, CDR3 was defined as the stretch from the second conserved V-encoded cysteine to the conserved J-encoded phenylalanine. The earlier analysis of about 530 of the donors excluded any sequence lacking an unambiguous match to a single V gene segment. An earlier analysis of just under 600 of the donors called V segments functional above 56.7% productive rearrangements and segregating when the between-donor standard deviation exceeded 5%. A statistical classification framework was developed to diagnose cytomegalovirus status using the catalog of TCR beta chain sequences. A later analysis assigned V and J genes by comparing TCR nucleotide sequences with IMGT/GENE-DB human TR gene sequences. A later analysis assigned CDR3 sequences and most-parsimonious VDJ recombination scenarios with the TCRdist pipeline. In a later analysis, each TCR beta chain was defined by its CDR3 amino acid sequence together with its V-gene family, and reads without a unique V-gene family were excluded. As a way to deal with suspected cross-contamination and a sequencing artifact, a later analysis dropped roughly 620 nucleotide sequences that were highly shared and had low generation probability. In a later analysis, a clonal expansion index for each public chain was calculated from normalized within-repertoire ranks of inferred template counts. In a later analysis, generation probabilities were computed using a VDJ recombination model fitted to out-of-frame rearrangements, and the results were checked against IGoR. In a later analysis, TCR-TCR, TCR-HLA and TCR-CMV co-occurrence was scored with hypergeometric tests, and a repertoire-size bias correction was applied to TCR pairs. False discovery rates were estimated in a later analysis by permuting HLA or CMV assignments 20 times. In a later analysis, co-occurring TCRs were grouped using DBSCAN, with TCRdist sequence similarity added in when clustering inside HLA-allele-positive subsets. For co-occurrence clustering, repertoires with fewer than 30,000 or more than 120,000 public chains were excluded, along with four to six repertoires with anomalous nucleotide sharing. As stored in TCRdb, this immuneACCESS dataset retains in-frame rearrangements with V and J assigned. A fraction of the clones does not appear; measured against another copy, unresolved V genes explain less than half of the discrepancy, and the remainder lacks a known reason. V, J and clone size derive from that table, while D and trimming were established from the DNA sequence. The sample table contains about 130,000 clones; only one count was recorded for roughly 80% of them. Of the sample, around 9.9% is held by the ten largest clones.

Including the terminal cysteine and phenylalanine, the CDR3 comprises 15 residues. The DNA shown is the 45-base CDR3, in frame from base 1. CDR1 and CDR2 (MGHRA, YSYEKL) derive from the germline V gene. The V and J ends are trimmed by 0 bases and 0 bases, leaving 5 bases between them. The receptor's source is a man aged 25-40 years in good health and CMV-seropositive. Specimen: PBMCs. The chain is assembled from TRBV4-1 and TRBJ2-2; no D gene can be assigned with confidence. The nucleotide sequence is given as TGCGCCAGCAGCCAAGACTCTCCGAACACCGGGGAGCTGTTTTTT. This gives the protein CASSQDSPNTGELFF.